Below, 27 T cell receptor beta chains from the same sample are listed, as sequenced in a study of cytomegalovirus exposure and HLA in healthy donors. The study ran its PCR with 60 Vbeta and 13 Jbeta primers. Data came from immunoSEQ multiplex PCR; TCRdb stores just in-frame clones and leaves some out. The sample lists around 170,000 clones; approximately 75% were seen once. What was sequenced was PBMCs. The receptors here all came from a girl aged 5-17 years in good health and CMV-seronegative.

This chain uses TRBV6-1 with TRBJ1-1; D is undetermined. The CDR3 is made up of 14 amino acids. V was pared by 3 bases and J by 6 bases, with 14 bases between. Per the germline V gene, CDR1 is MNHNS and CDR2 is SASEGT. The CDR3 bases are TGTGCCAGCAGTGAGTCCAGGTTAGTCCCTGAAGCTTTCTTT. Translated, it gives CASSESRLVPEAFF.

The chain employs TRBV5-4 and TRBJ2-5; 9 bases are shared with TRBD1. V was pared by 0 bases and J by 5 bases, with 5 bases of the junction left unmatched. CDR3 length equals 15 residues. The V gene's germline CDR1 is SGHNT and CDR2 YYREEE (reference sequence). The DNA of the CDR3 is TGTGCCAGCAGCTTGGGACAGGGGGAGGGGGAGACCCAGTACTTC. Its translation: CASSLGQGEGETQYF.

CDR3 sequence (DNA): TGTGCCGCGTATCGGGGGAACCGGGCTGAAGCTTTCTTT. Translation gives CAAYRGNRAEAFF. The chain recombines TRBV27 with TRBJ1-1; D perhaps matches TRBD1 (5 bases). Looked up from germline, CDR1 is MNHEY and CDR2 is SMNVEV (reference sequence). V was shortened by 11 bases and J by 6 bases, with 19 bases between the two germline ends. The CDR3 runs 13 residues.

The chain couples TRBV14 to TRBJ2-5, with 8 bases matching TRBD2. J was trimmed by 3 bases and V by 4 bases; bases with no gene match: 7. Germline assignment: CDR1 SGHDN and CDR2 FVKESK. The CDR3 length is 15 residues. CDR3 loop: CASSPRGGREETQYF. The CDR3 nucleotides read TGTGCCAGCAGCCCCCGGGGGGGGAGAGAAGAGACCCAGTACTTC. The variable domain in full, with the rest retrieved from reference TRBV14 and TRBJ2-5, is EAGVTQFPSHSVIEKGQTVTLRCDPISGHDNLYWYRRVMGKEIKFLLHFVKESKQDESGMPNNRFLAERTGGTYSTLKVQPAELEDSGVYFCASSPRGGREETQYFGPGTRLLVL.

The chain recombines TRBV2 with TRBJ1-2, with 9 positions matching TRBD1. This CDR3 is 16 amino acids long. From germline, CDR1 is SNHLY and CDR2 FYNNEI. V trimming: 7 bases; J trimming: 7 bases; junction bases outside the gene matches: 16. CDR3 nucleotides: TGTGCCAGCATCCCCTCCGATGACAGGGGGAAGGGTGGCTACACCTTC. This gives the protein CASIPSDDRGKGGYTF.

The chain combines TRBV5-1 with TRBJ2-5; 7 bases are shared with TRBD2. The CDR3 length is 13 residues. The V gene's germline CDR1 is SGHRS and CDR2 YFSETQ. J gave up 5 bases and V 3 bases, and 4 bases lay outside the gene matches. This CDR3 reads CASSSGLGETQYF. CDR3 nucleotides: TGCGCCAGCAGCTCAGGACTAGGGGAGACCCAGTACTTC.

The J gene is TRBJ1-2, the V gene TRBV7-9; no clear D. The CDR3 loop spans 13 amino acids. Germline V CDR1 and CDR2: SEHNR, FQNEAQ (reference sequence). V was cut by 7 bases and J by 0 bases, with 9 bases left in between. As DNA, the CDR3 is TGTGCCAGCACCGGGTCAGCTAACTATGGCTACACCTTC. It yields the protein CASTGSANYGYTF.

This chain connects TRBV6-5 to TRBJ1-1; D is undetermined. The germline gives CDR1 MNHEY, CDR2 SVGAGI. The CDR3 totals 16 residues. V was shortened by 2 bases and J by 2 bases, with 15 bases between the two germline ends. The CDR3 bases are TGTGCCAGCAGTTACAGTTTGGGCGCCCTAAACACTGAAGCTTTCTTT. Translated, it gives CASSYSLGALNTEAFF.

This clone was found a few times. This chain uses TRBV30 with TRBJ2-3; 7 positions match TRBD2. Germline V gives CDR1 GTSNPN, CDR2 SVGIG (reference sequence). The CDR3 is 16 amino acids. The trim removed 0 bases at V and 5 bases at J, leaving 11 bases unmatched. The CDR3 coding sequence is TGTGCCTGGAGTGTACGTAGGCGGGGGATTGGAGATACGCAGTATTTT. It is translated as CAWSVRRRGIGDTQYF.

This chain connects TRBV2 to TRBJ1-2; no clear D gene. V shed 6 bases and J shed 6 bases, with 5 bases lying between them. CDR3 length equals 10 residues. The germline V gene has CDR1 SNHLY and CDR2 FYNNEI. The CDR3 region is CASSEDGYTF. The CDR3 nucleotides read TGTGCCAGCAGCGAGGATGGCTACACCTTC.

This clone is medium-sized. For the CDR3, the DNA is TGTGCCAGCAGCCAAACCTCACAGGGGGACTATGGCTACACCTTC. This translates into CASSQTSQGDYGYTF. The chain links TRBV4-2 to TRBJ1-2, with 8 bases identical to TRBD1. From germline, CDR1 is LGHNA and CDR2 YNFKEQ. After removal of 2 bases from V and 3 bases from J, the junction contained 5 bases not matched to a gene. The CDR3 length is 15 residues.

The rearrangement uses TRBV10-1 and TRBJ2-7; 9 bases align to TRBD1. Germline lookup yields CDR1 WNHNN and CDR2 SYGVQD (reference sequence). V was pared by 6 bases and J by 6 bases, with 9 bases of the junction left unmatched. The CDR3 loop spans 14 amino acids. CDR3 nucleotides: TGCGCCAGCAGGCCGGGACAGGGTCTGGGCGAGCAGTACTTC. This gives the protein CASRPGQGLGEQYF.

This chain links TRBV5-1 with TRBJ1-1, with D tentatively TRBD1 (5 bases). Germline V gene lookup returns CDR1 SGHRS and CDR2 YFSETQ. This CDR3 spans 15 amino acids. With 6 bases removed from V and 1 base from J, the gap between germline ends came to 16 bases. The DNA for the CDR3 is TGCGCCAGCATGAAGGTGGGCGGGGGGAACACTGAAGCTTTCTTT. This gives the protein CASMKVGGGNTEAFF.

This clone was counted once. The chain combines TRBV10-3 with TRBJ2-3, with 14 bases lining up with TRBD2. The CDR3 contains 17 residues. J gave up 3 bases and V 2 bases, and 4 bases lay outside the gene matches. CDR1 is ENHRY and CDR2 is SYGVKD in the germline V gene. CDR3 DNA: TGTGCCATCAGTGAGGGGACTAGCGGGGGAGGAACAGATACGCAGTATTTT. Protein: CAISEGTSGGGTDTQYF.

This clone showed up just a few times. The CDR3 protein is CASSPALNTEAFF. In DNA form, the CDR3 reads TGTGCCAGCAGTCCTGCGTTGAACACTGAAGCTTTCTTT. The chain combines TRBV6-5 with TRBJ1-1; D ambiguous. From germline, CDR1 is MNHEY and CDR2 SVGAGI. The CDR3 sequence is 13 residues long. Between the trimmed V and J ends, which lost 5 bases and 0 bases, there was a span of 7 bases.

The rearrangement links TRBV7-9 to TRBJ1-2; 11 bases are shared with TRBD1. Germline V gene sequence: CDR1 SEHNR, CDR2 FQNEAQ (reference sequence). With V trimmed by 8 bases and J by 8 bases, 10 bases remained unmatched. The CDR3 sequence is 14 residues long. The CDR3: CASCPGQGVEGYTF. The CDR3 coding sequence is TGTGCCAGCTGCCCGGGACAGGGGGTAGAGGGCTACACCTTC.

The CDR3, as DNA: TGTGCCAGCACAGGGATTCGAGGGGGCGGAGGTGGCTACACCTTC. This sequence encodes CASTGIRGGGGGYTF. The chain combines TRBV2 with TRBJ1-2; 7 bases fit TRBD1. The germline gives CDR1 SNHLY, CDR2 FYNNEI. The CDR3 has 15 residues. V dropped 7 bases and J dropped 7; count of bases not matched to a gene: 15.

The J gene is TRBJ1-5, the V gene TRBV28; tentatively, D is TRBD1 (5 bases). Germline CDR1 reads MDHEN; CDR2 reads SYDVKM. With 5 bases removed from V and 1 base from J, the gap between germline ends came to 12 bases. The CDR3 extends over 15 amino acids. The CDR3 is CASSPGRGSNQPQHF. The CDR3 nucleotides read TGTGCCAGCAGTCCCGGCCGGGGGAGCAATCAGCCCCAGCATTTT.

The CDR3 DNA sequence: TGTGCCAGCAGCTTCAGGGGACCCTCCTACGAGCAGTACTTC. Amino acid sequence: CASSFRGPSYEQYF. The J gene is TRBJ2-7, the V gene TRBV27; tentative D call: TRBD1 (6 bases). The ends were cut back, 6 bases at V and 0 bases at J, with 12 bases in the middle. Germline V gene lookup returns CDR1 MNHEY and CDR2 SMNVEV (reference sequence). This CDR3 comprises 14 residues.

The chain recombines TRBV6-5 with TRBJ1-1; 8 bases match TRBD1. The V and J ends lost 8 bases and 1 base, in that order; junction bases with no gene match: 3. This CDR3 spans 13 amino acids. Germline lookup yields CDR1 MNHEY and CDR2 SVGAGI. DNA for the CDR3: TGTGCCAGCGTCAGGGGGCCGAACACTGAAGCTTTCTTT. Translated, it gives CASVRGPNTEAFF.

This clone was observed a handful of times. V and J are TRBV5-1 and TRBJ2-1, with D possibly TRBD2 on 6 matching bases. Per germline, CDR1 SGHRS and CDR2 YFSETQ. This CDR3 has 13 residues. Trimming stripped 0 bases from V and 9 bases from J, with 10 bases between. The CDR3, as DNA: TGCGCCAGCAGCTTGGCCGGGGGAACTGAGCAGTTCTTC. It translates to CASSLAGGTEQFF.

The chain recombines TRBV5-4 with TRBJ2-6; 9 nucleotides agree with TRBD1. The CDR3 consists of 18 residues. From germline, CDR1 is SGHNT and CDR2 YYREEE (reference sequence). The trim removed 3 bases at V and 0 bases at J, leaving 7 bases unmatched. The CDR3 DNA follows: TGTGCCAGCAGCTCCTCGACAGGGGGAAGCTCTGGGGCCAACGTCCTGACTTTC. The encoded protein is CASSSSTGGSSGANVLTF.

This clone was picked up a small number of times. The chain is built from TRBV10-2 and TRBJ1-5, with D tentatively TRBD1 (6 bases). This CDR3 is 13 amino acids long. The V end was cut by 4 bases, the J end by 2 bases, with 6 bases between. Germline V lookup: CDR1 WSHSY, CDR2 SAAADI. CDR3 nucleotides: TGCGCCAGCAGTGGACAGGGCAATCAGCCCCAGCATTTT. Translating it yields CASSGQGNQPQHF.

This clone has just a few counts. The rearrangement joins TRBV5-1 to TRBJ2-5; 7 nucleotides line up with TRBD1. CDR3 size: 14 residues. Germline CDR1 reads SGHRS; CDR2 reads YFSETQ. The V gene end was trimmed by 6 bases and the J gene end by 2 bases; junction bases not matched to a gene: 7. The CDR3 sequence is CASKTTGAQETQYF. CDR3 DNA: TGCGCCAGCAAGACCACAGGGGCTCAAGAGACCCAGTACTTC.

The V and J genes are TRBV7-7 and TRBJ2-2, with TRBD2 identical over 12 bases. Looked up from germline, CDR1 is SSHAT and CDR2 is FNYEAQ (reference sequence). The J segment lost 1 base and the V segment lost 3 bases, leaving 3 bases of the junction unmatched. CDR3 length: 17 amino acids. The CDR3, as DNA: TGTGCCAGCAGCTTTTCACTAGCGGGGGGGAACACCGGGGAGCTGTTTTTT. It codes for CASSFSLAGGNTGELFF.

The chain recombines TRBV30 with TRBJ2-7; maybe TRBD2 (6 bases). V was clipped by 3 bases and J by 4 bases, with 7 bases between them. Germline lookup yields CDR1 GTSNPN and CDR2 SVGIG (reference sequence). This CDR3 is 11 amino acids long. The CDR3 sequence: CAWRGGYEQYF. The CDR3 DNA follows: TGTGCCTGGAGGGGGGGATACGAGCAGTACTTC.

This chain connects TRBV28 to TRBJ1-5, with D perhaps TRBD1 (5 bases). Trimming took 5 bases from V and 3 from J, leaving 11 bases between them. Germline V gives CDR1 MDHEN, CDR2 SYDVKM. The CDR3 totals 14 residues. The CDR3 bases are TGTGCCAGCAGTCCCGACAGTTACAATCAGCCCCAGCATTTT. It translates to CASSPDSYNQPQHF.